Presented here are 9 T cell receptor beta chains from one specimen sequenced in a study of T cells in Graves' hyperthyroidism and ophthalmopathy. Amplification of TCR beta CDR3 regions used RNA as the template. First-round RT-PCR targeting the TCR CDR3 was performed with the HTBI primer set. TCRdb reprocessed the multiplex PCR reads via MiXCR and lists one record per CDR3 protein. The sample lists 380,000 or so distinct CDR3 sequences; approximately 15% were seen once. The source material was blood. The source of these receptors is a woman aged 25 to 39 with Graves' hyperthyroidism.

This clonotype appeared many times. The chain combines TRBV5-6 with TRBJ2-1, with D maybe TRBD2 (6 bases). Per the germline V gene, CDR1 is SGHDT and CDR2 is YYEEEE. V was clipped by 4 bases and J by 6 bases, with 17 bases between them. The CDR3 extends over 15 amino acids. CDR3 DNA: TGTGCCAGCAGCCCCGATGCGGGGAGAGGCAATGAGCAGTTCTTC. Its translation is CASSPDAGRGNEQFF.

The rearrangement uses TRBV5-4 and TRBJ2-7, with D perhaps TRBD2 (7 bases). There are 15 residues in the CDR3. In germline, CDR1 is SGHNT, CDR2 YYREEE (reference sequence). V was clipped by 0 bases and J by 1 base, with 11 bases between them. The CDR3 region is CASSLEGGKSYEQYF. DNA of the CDR3: TGTGCCAGCAGCTTGGAGGGGGGGAAGTCCTACGAGCAGTACTTC.

This clonotype appeared many times. The rearrangement uses TRBV11-2 and TRBJ2-3, with D possibly matching TRBD2 (6 bases). The CDR3 is 19 amino acids. The ends were cut back, 0 bases at V and 3 bases at J, with 22 bases in the middle. CDR1 is SGHAT, CDR2 FQNNGV, per germline. In nucleotides, the CDR3 is TGTGCCAGCAGCTTAGATTTCCAGTGGGAGGCGGCGGGGACAGATACGCAGTATTTT. Translating gives CASSLDFQWEAAGTDTQYF.

The J gene is TRBJ1-1, the V gene TRBV19; 9 nucleotides match TRBD1. Germline V gene lookup returns CDR1 LNHDA and CDR2 SQIVND (reference sequence). V was pared by 5 bases and J by 1 base, with 5 bases of the junction left unmatched. CDR3 size: 15 residues. The CDR3 DNA reads TGTGCCAGTAGTCCTGGGACAGGGCCGAACACTGAAGCTTTCTTT. Translated: CASSPGTGPNTEAFF.

This clonotype was found many times. V gene TRBV28 combines with J gene TRBJ2-2, with 9 positions matching TRBD1. The germline CDR1 and CDR2 sequences are MDHEN and SYDVKM. The V segment lost 5 bases and the J segment 4 bases; nucleotides outside the gene matches: 5. This CDR3 comprises 15 residues. CDR3 DNA: TGTGCCAGCAGTCCGGGACAGGGAGGCACCGGGGAGCTGTTTTTT. Encoded protein: CASSPGQGGTGELFF.

For this clonotype: A much larger clone differs from this one at a single base, so this may be a read error. No conserved phenylalanine or tryptophan ends this CDR3, so it is likely a read error. V gene TRBV24-1 combines with J gene TRBJ2-2, with D tentatively TRBD2 (5 bases). The CDR3 consists of 16 residues. V gave up 0 bases and J gave up 0 bases, with 7 bases separating them. Germline V gene sequence: CDR1 KGHDR, CDR2 SFDVKD. CDR3 sequence (DNA): TGTGCCACCAGTGATTTGAAGGAGGCGAACACCGGGGAGCTGTTTTCT. Translating gives CATSDLKEANTGELFS.

This clonotype was seen repeatedly, ten times or more. The chain employs TRBV6-2 or TRBV6-3 and TRBJ2-3; 14 positions agree with TRBD2. Per the germline V gene, CDR1 is MNHEY and CDR2 is SVGEGT. With V trimmed by 6 bases and J by 6 bases, 5 bases remained unmatched. The CDR3 covers 15 residues. The CDR3 protein is CASSPGTSGSDTQYF. For the CDR3, the DNA is TGTGCCAGCAGCCCCGGGACTAGCGGGAGTGATACGCAGTATTTT.

This clonotype came up many times. CDR3 region: CASSLRSGSPLHF. CDR3 nucleotide sequence: TGTGCCAGCAGTTTAAGGAGCGGGTCACCCCTCCACTTT. This chain connects TRBV27 to TRBJ1-6; D uncertain. CDR3 length: 13 amino acids. With 2 bases removed from V and 10 bases from J, the gap between germline ends came to 9 bases. Germline V CDR1 and CDR2: MNHEY, SMNVEV (reference sequence).

The rearrangement links TRBV28 to TRBJ2-2; no reliable D call. This CDR3 region has 13 residues. The V and J ends lost 4 bases and 5 bases respectively, with 8 bases between them. The V gene's germline CDR1 is MDHEN and CDR2 SYDVKM. In DNA form, the CDR3 reads TGTGCCAGCAGTTCTTCACTTACCGGGGAGCTGTTTTTT. It translates to CASSSSLTGELFF.